The T cell receptor (beta chain) described here comes from a study of cytomegalovirus exposure and HLA in healthy donors. Broader study findings: Across HLA loci, a later analysis found differing TCR association rates, with DRB1 most and HLA-C fewest. Certain indistinguishable V segments, among them TRBV6-2 and TRBV6-3, were excluded. Sequencing depth roughly uniform across donors was assumed in presence/absence analyses. CMV serostatus was the only immune exposure information that was available.

13 Jbeta primers and 60 Vbeta primers were used for the PCR. Measured with immunoSEQ multiplex PCR; TCRdb has only the in-frame clones, and not every one. This sample yields under 250,000 clones, of which around 77% are seen a single time; nearly 3% belongs to the top ten. A note on this clone: The antigen remains undetermined.

Germline V lookup: CDR1 ENHRY, CDR2 SYGVKD. With 6 bases clipped from V and 1 base from J, the junction kept 5 bases outside the gene matches. The CDR3 sequence is 15 residues long. The sequence came from a woman younger than 45 in good health and CMV-seronegative. The chain uses TRBV10-3 and TRBJ1-2; TRBD1 aligns across 10 bases. The sample taken for sequencing was PBMCs. The CDR3 protein is CAIRDGQGVNYGYTF. The CDR3 bases are TGTGCCATCAGGGACGGACAGGGGGTTAACTATGGCTACACCTTC.